These 4 T cell receptor beta chains were all obtained from the same sample, sequenced in a study of cytomegalovirus exposure and HLA in healthy donors. Primers: 60 Vbeta forward and 13 Jbeta reverse. Assay: immunoSEQ multiplex PCR; the TCRdb copy retains only in-frame clones and omits some. The profile shows about 140,000 clones, 70% to 80% of them singletons. Sequencing used PBMCs. These receptors all come from a middle-aged woman in good health and CMV-seronegative.

This clone was observed a few times. The chain employs TRBV5-4 and TRBJ2-1, with 8 bases lining up with TRBD1. This CDR3 has 14 amino acids. Looked up from germline, CDR1 is SGHNT and CDR2 is YYREEE (reference sequence). Trimming cost V 1 base and J 6 bases; bases outside gene matches: 3. CDR3 amino acids: CASSLTGGLNEQFF. In DNA, the CDR3 is TGTGCCAGCAGCTTGACAGGGGGGCTCAATGAGCAGTTCTTC.

The V and J genes are TRBV9 and TRBJ2-5, with a weak D call TRBD2 (7 bases). Trimming took off 0 bases at V and 5 bases at J, with 20 bases between the two ends. CDR3 length equals 17 residues. The germline V gene encodes CDR1 SGDLS and CDR2 YYNGEE. The CDR3, as DNA: TGTGCCAGCAGCGTAGGCAGGGGAGGGTTCTTGCGGGAGACCCAGTACTTC. Its protein product is CASSVGRGGFLRETQYF. Together with reference TRBV9 and TRBJ2-5, the CDR3 gives the full variable domain: DSGVTQTPKHLITATGQRVTLRCSPRSGDLSVYWYQQSLDQGLQFLIQYYNGEERAKGNILERFSAQQFPDLHSELNLSSLELGDSALYFCASSVGRGGFLRETQYFGPGTRLLVL.

This sequence joins TRBV28 and TRBJ1-1, with D maybe TRBD1 (5 bases). Germline V lookup: CDR1 MDHEN, CDR2 SYDVKM. Trimming shortened V by 3 bases and J by 0 bases, and 20 bases separated the two germline ends. The CDR3 length is 18 residues. This chain's CDR3 is CASSFLGGVSKMNTEAFF. The DNA of the CDR3 is TGTGCCAGCAGTTTCCTCGGGGGGGTCAGCAAGATGAACACTGAAGCTTTCTTT.

This clone was detected only a few times. The chain joins TRBV5-4 to TRBJ2-2; no reliable D call. Per germline, CDR1 SGHNT and CDR2 YYREEE (reference sequence). The V and J ends lost 0 bases and 1 base respectively, with 4 bases between them. This CDR3 contains 14 residues. The CDR3 nucleotides are TGTGCCAGCAGCTTGGGCGGGAACACCGGGGAGCTGTTTTTT. This encodes CASSLGGNTGELFF.